This TCR beta chain was profiled in a study of blood T cell repertoires in COVID-19. As for the study in general: The United States, Italy and Spain were the sources of the acute and convalescent COVID-19 samples.

The germline gives CDR1 SGHAT, CDR2 FQNNGV. J lost 6 bases, V lost 1 base, and 4 bases had no gene match. The CDR3 runs to 14 residues. Original handling: Quantification of nucleated cells was approximated via reference gene primer amplification. Measured with immunoSEQ multiplex PCR; TCRdb has only the in-frame clones, and not every one. Clone size and the V and J calls come from that table; the DNA yielded D and trimming. The sample shows 65,000 to 75,000 clones, 80% to 95% of them seen only once. Sequenced sample: peripheral blood. The rearrangement uses TRBV11-2 and TRBJ1-2; TRBD1 aligns across 8 bases. The sequence came from a human donor with active COVID-19. The donor label of this sample is uncertain. The CDR3 DNA reads as TGTGCCAGCAGCTTAGGGACAGGGTTGGATGGCTACACCTTC. Encoded protein: CASSLGTGLDGYTF. Based on the CDR3 plus reference TRBV11-2 and TRBJ1-2, the full variable domain is EAGVAQSPRYKIIEKRQSVAFWCNPISGHATLYWYQQILGQGPKLLIQFQNNGVVDDSQLPKDRFSAERLKGVDSTLKIQPAKLEDSAVYLCASSLGTGLDGYTFGSGTRLTVV.